Shown below are 15 T cell receptor beta chains from a single sample sequenced in a study of tumor-infiltrating lymphocytes in primary liver carcinoma (dated by TCRdb to 2016 to 2017). Blood RNA was extracted from unsorted whole blood with TRIzol reagent; germline DNA came from the DNeasy Blood & Tissue kit. The sequencer was an Illumina HiSeq 2500. A constant-region primer and ProtoScript II reverse transcriptase were used to reverse-transcribe TCRbeta-specific cDNA from 500 ng total RNA. The TCRbeta libraries were prepared through three rounds of nested multiplex PCR following a slightly modified ARM-PCR procedure. The first two PCR rounds used multiplex TRBV1-TRBV30 forward primers with a Cbeta reverse primer, each for about 10 cycles. The raw public data were reprocessed by TCRdb itself: fastp quality trimming at Q25, MiXCR clonotype calling, in-frame beta chains only. One record per CDR3 amino acid sequence lists the most common genes and DNA. For this sample the table gives a few hundred thousand distinct CDR3 sequences, of which around three fifths were detected only once. The ten most abundant clones make up about a sixth of the sample.

What was sequenced was peripheral blood. These receptors were collected from a woman aged 25 to 39 with primary liver carcinoma and hepatitis B virus infection.

With respect to this clonotype: This could be a read error, since a much larger clone is one nucleotide away. The gene calls are TRBV12-3 or TRBV12-4 and TRBJ2-3; D is possibly TRBD2 (5 bases). V was trimmed by 4 bases and J by 7 bases, leaving 12 bases between them. This CDR3 is built from 13 residues. The CDR3 spells CASSSRATNTQYF. For the CDR3, the DNA is TGTGCCAGCAGTTCGCGGGCCACCAATACGCAGTATTTT.

Details on this clonotype: Relative to the germline gene, one junction end is altered; a read error may explain this. The chain links TRBV7-9 to TRBJ2-3; TRBD2 matches 13 bases. The length of the CDR3 is 16 residues. Germline V gene sequence: CDR1 SEHNR, CDR2 FQNEAQ (reference sequence). The CDR3, as DNA: TGTGCCAGCAGCTCACTAGCGGGAGGGCCAGGGGATACGCAATATTTT. Translated, it gives CASSSLAGGPGDTQYF.

In regard to this clonotype: Being one base from a much bigger clone, this may be a read error. The chain employs TRBV29-1 and TRBJ1-1; D is perhaps TRBD1 (5 bases). Trimming stripped 4 bases from V and 10 bases from J, with 16 bases between. This CDR3 region has 12 residues. CDR1 and CDR2 (germline): SQVTM, ANQGSEA. CDR3 bases: TGCAGCGTTGTGTCAGGGCGCGATGGAGCTTTCTTT. It specifies CSVVSGRDGAFF.

Concerning this clonotype itself: One end of the junction fails to match germline, which may point to a read error. The V gene is TRBV11-2, the J gene TRBJ2-3; the match to TRBD2 covers 7 bases. This CDR3 is 16 amino acids long. Germline loops: CDR1 SGHAT, CDR2 FQNNGV. The CDR3 sequence is CASRADLAALADTRYF. In DNA, the CDR3 is TGTGCCAGCAGGGCAGACCTAGCGGCCCTTGCAGATACGCGGTATTTT.

Of note for this clonotype: This may come from a read error, since a much larger clone is one base off. Given the absence of the conserved phenylalanine or tryptophan at the CDR3 end, a read error is likely. The V call is TRBV4-1, the J call TRBJ2-1, with 8 bases aligning to TRBD2. CDR3 length equals 15 residues. Per germline, CDR1 MGHRA and CDR2 YSYEKL. With 3 bases clipped from V and 4 bases from J, the junction kept 5 bases outside the gene matches. For the CDR3, the DNA is TGCGCCAGCAGCCAGGAGCGGGAGTGGTACAATGAGCAGTTCTCC. Protein: CASSQEREWYNEQFS.

The V gene is TRBV6-6, the J gene TRBJ1-1; tentatively, D is TRBD1 (5 bases). The CDR3 spans 15 residues. V was pared by 3 bases and J by 4 bases, with 15 bases between. From germline, CDR1 is MNHNY and CDR2 SVGAGI (reference sequence). The CDR3 loop reads CASSYFQGPGTEAFF. The CDR3 nucleotides are TGTGCCAGCAGTTATTTCCAGGGCCCGGGCACTGAAGCTTTCTTT.

This clonotype was recorded many times. The chain couples TRBV7-9 to TRBJ1-1; D is undetermined. The length of the CDR3 is 13 residues. The V gene's germline CDR1 is SEHNR and CDR2 FQNEAQ (reference sequence). V lost 5 bases and J lost 2, with 9 bases in between. Written as DNA, the CDR3 is TGTGCCAGCAGCCCAGTGGGTAACACTGAAGCTTTCTTT. Its protein is CASSPVGNTEAFF.

Many counts were recorded for this clonotype. V and J are TRBV6-1 and TRBJ1-1, with 10 positions matching TRBD1. The CDR3 is 13 residues long. The trim removed 6 bases at V and 10 bases at J, leaving 8 bases unmatched. Germline V gene data show CDR1 as MNHNS and CDR2 as SASEGT. The CDR3 nucleotides are TGTGCCAGCAGCGGGGACAGGGGAGCAGGAGCTTTCTTT. Protein: CASSGDRGAGAFF.

This clonotype was observed a few times. A single base separates this from a much larger clone, so it may be a read error. Likely a read error: the CDR3 ends without its conserved phenylalanine or tryptophan. The CDR3 region has the DNA TGTGCCAGCTGGGGCCTTGAGGATGAGCAGTTCTCC. Translation gives CASWGLEDEQFS. The chain couples TRBV11-2 to TRBJ2-1; a weak D match, TRBD1 (5 bases). There are 12 residues in the CDR3. Germline CDR1 SGHAT, CDR2 FQNNGV. V lost 8 bases and J lost 8, with 13 bases in between.

Concerning this clonotype: Germline is not matched at one junction end, which may reflect a read error. V is TRBV4-2 and J is TRBJ1-3; D gene unclear. CDR3 length: 17 amino acids. Germline-derived CDR1 and CDR2 are LGHNA and YNFKEQ. Here the CDR3 DNA reads TGCGCCAGCAGCCAAGGAAAACATGGCCCGGTTGGAAACACCATATATTTT. Residues: CASSQGKHGPVGNTIYF.

This clonotype showed up just a few times. The chain is built from TRBV7-2 and TRBJ2-7, with D hard to call. This CDR3 region has 13 residues. Germline CDR1 and CDR2: SGHTA and FQGNSA. V lost 2 bases to trimming and J lost 5 bases, with 10 bases between them. CDR3 sequence reads: CASSLRRSHEQYF. The CDR3 DNA follows: TGTGCCAGCAGCTTACGCAGGTCCCACGAGCAGTACTTC.

Remarks on this clonotype: A much more abundant neighbour one base away suggests this may be a read error. V usage is TRBV11-2 and J usage is TRBJ1-1; D possibly corresponds to TRBD1 (6 bases). CDR1 is SGHAT and CDR2 is FQNNGV in the germline V gene. Deletions cut 0 bases from V and 14 bases from J, with 22 bases between. This CDR3 spans 15 amino acids. The CDR3 sequence: CASSLEGRQVPSPFF. Written as DNA, the CDR3 is TGTGCCAGCAGCTTAGAAGGCAGACAGGTCCCGTCCCCCTTCTTT.

In regard to this clonotype: A junction boundary mismatches the germline segment, possibly from a read error. This chain connects TRBV12-3 or TRBV12-4 to TRBJ2-5; TRBD2 agrees at 11 bases. The CDR3 is 15 amino acids. Here the CDR3 reads CTSSPGLADQETQYF. CDR3 nucleotides: TGTACCAGCAGTCCGGGACTAGCGGACCAAGAGACCCAGTACTTC.

In regard to this clonotype: A much larger clone differs by one base, so this may be a read error. This chain links TRBV6-5 with TRBJ2-1, with no clear D. The CDR3 is made up of 11 amino acids. CDR1 and CDR2 (germline): MNHEY, SVGAGI. The chain's CDR3 is CASSRNTEQSF. DNA of the CDR3: TGTGCCAGCAGCCGGAATACTGAGCAGTCCTTC.

Comment on this clonotype: A much larger clone is a single base away; this may be a read error. This sequence joins TRBV4-1 and TRBJ2-1; the D gene is possibly TRBD2 (5 bases). This CDR3 comprises 13 residues. The V gene's germline CDR1 is MGHRA and CDR2 YSYEKL. Here the CDR3 DNA reads TGCGTCAGCAGCCAAGTGCTAGCCAATGAGCAGTTCTTC. It translates to CVSSQVLANEQFF.